Below are 5 T cell receptor beta chains sequenced from a single sample in a study of PD-L1 blockade in urothelial cancer. Libraries were prepared by immunoSEQ multiplex PCR; TCRdb keeps only in-frame clonotypes and omits some of them. This table has about 74,000 clones, 80% to 85% appearing once. Sample: PBMCs, taken around atezolizumab (anti-PD-L1) treatment. These receptors all come from a man aged 65-85 years with urothelial cancer.

This chain connects TRBV28 to TRBJ2-1; the match to TRBD2 covers 11 bases. The trim removed 8 bases at V and 1 base at J, leaving 4 bases unmatched. There are 15 residues in the CDR3. CDR1 is MDHEN and CDR2 is SYDVKM in the germline V gene. CDR3 bases: TGTGCCAGCCTACTAGCGGGAGTTTCCTACAATGAGCAGTTCTTC. Its translation is CASLLAGVSYNEQFF.

The CDR3 reads CASSLGQGALNEQFF. The CDR3 region has the DNA TGCGCCAGCAGCTTGGGACAGGGGGCTCTCAATGAGCAGTTCTTC. V usage is TRBV5-1 and J usage is TRBJ2-1; TRBD1 matches at 10 bases. The CDR3 totals 15 residues. CDR1 is SGHRS, CDR2 YFSETQ, per germline. The J segment lost 6 bases and the V segment lost 0 bases, leaving 3 bases of the junction unmatched.

A few counts support this clone. At one end, the junction sequence differs from germline, possibly due to a read error. J is TRBJ2-5 and V is TRBV27; 7 positions match TRBD1. This CDR3 has 15 residues. Germline CDR1 and CDR2: MNHEY and SMNVEV (reference sequence). The CDR3 region has the DNA TGTGCCAGCAGTAGGGGGCCTGTGGCGAACCACCGCCCCAACTTC. Its translation is CASSRGPVANHRPNF.

The V gene is TRBV10-3, the J gene TRBJ1-2; D perhaps matches TRBD1 (6 bases). The germline CDR1 and CDR2 sequences are ENHRY and SYGVKD. This CDR3 is built from 17 residues. The V and J ends lost 6 bases and 0 bases respectively, with 20 bases between them. As DNA, the CDR3 is TGTGCCATCAGCCCCCTTCCCATGGGACAAACTAACTATGGCTACACCTTC. The encoded protein is CAISPLPMGQTNYGYTF.

The chain has TRBV30 and TRBJ1-2; the match to TRBD1 covers 8 bases. The CDR3 sequence is 14 residues long. Germline CDR1 is GTSNPN and CDR2 is SVGIG (reference sequence). Trimming took 5 bases from V and 2 from J; bases not matched to a gene: 7. The CDR3 coding sequence is TGTGCCTGGGGGAAAAGGACAGGGAACTATGGCTACACCTTC. Its protein is CAWGKRTGNYGYTF.